The sequence of this T cell receptor (beta chain) was determined in a study of shared clonotypes between healthy human individuals. Only Caucasian adults living in Nashville, Tennessee made up the donor group. Turning to this clone: Its antigen is not known.

About 30,000 T cell genomes (around 190 ng DNA) went into each sorted-subset replicate. Produced via immunoSEQ multiplex PCR; TCRdb's table is partial and in-frame only. The profile shows about 1 million clones, 75% to 80% of them singletons. Study-level points and caveats: Some naive CD4 clonotypes, roughly 5%, turned up in common across four donors.

Sequenced sample: memory CD4+ T cells from PBMCs. Subset: CD45RA-negative fraction. The source is a young man in good health. Some clones in this sample may be carry-over from other donors' samples.

The CDR3 spells CASSLHSARGNTIYF. The CDR3 coding sequence is TGTGCCAGCAGCTTACACTCTGCGAGGGGAAACACCATATATTTT. The V gene is TRBV7-2, the J gene TRBJ1-3; D uncertain. Trimming removed 2 bases at V and 4 bases at J, with 12 bases between. There are 15 residues in the CDR3. Germline V gene data show CDR1 as SGHTA and CDR2 as FQGNSA.